This T cell receptor beta chain came from a study of PD-L1 blockade in urothelial cancer. General study points: Blood TCR clonality below the median before treatment was a predictor of better survival.

Measured with immunoSEQ multiplex PCR; TCRdb has only the in-frame clones, and not every one. Here the sample spans tens of thousands of clones, around nine tenths being singletons. The sample's time point: peripheral blood 6 weeks after treatment start. On this clone: As yet, its antigen is unknown.

Germline lookup yields CDR1 LGHNA and CDR2 YNFKEQ. Trimming at V came to 4 bases and at J to 7 bases, leaving 8 bases not matched to a gene. The CDR3 extends over 14 amino acids. The TCR was taken from a woman aged 55-69 years with urothelial cancer. V gene TRBV4-2 combines with J gene TRBJ1-2, with 8 bases lining up with TRBD1. The sample here was PBMCs, taken around atezolizumab (anti-PD-L1) treatment. In DNA, the CDR3 is TGTGCCAGCAGCCCGGACAGGGAATTTGGTGGCTACACCTTC. It encodes CASSPDREFGGYTF.